This T cell receptor beta chain was found in a study of blood T cells in healthy people across ages. Across the whole study: About one barcoded TCR beta cDNA was captured per two T cells.

Primers used in a second PCR of about 6 to 12 cycles were a sample-barcoded 5' primer and a J-beta primer mix. A template-switch adaptor containing 12 random nucleotides labeled each cDNA molecule. TCRdb ran MiXCR on the 5' RACE reads and lists one entry per CDR3 protein. This table holds about 650,000 distinct CDR3 sequences, roughly 30% found once. V lost 0 bases to trimming and J lost 2 bases, with 8 bases between them. Germline CDR1 SGHVS, CDR2 FQNEAQ. CDR3 length equals 15 residues. In this sample, this clonotype turned up many times. Extractions gave at least 5.5 micrograms of total RNA per sample.

This receptor was obtained from a woman aged 80 or older in good health. The genes are TRBV7-8 and TRBJ2-1, with D perhaps being TRBD1 or TRBD2 (5 bases each). The sequenced material came from blood. The CDR3 reads CASSLAGDPYNEQFF. CDR3 bases: TGTGCCAGCAGCTTAGCGGGGGACCCCTACAATGAGCAGTTCTTC.